This TCR beta chain was observed in a study of T cell responses to AZD1222 COVID-19 vaccine. Findings and limits, study-wide: Spike-specific TCRs gained breadth and depth after people received two AZD1222 doses. Just a handful of people given AZD1222 tested seropositive at baseline. None of the repertoires were sampled until the peak T cell response had passed.

V was clipped by 5 bases and J by 3 bases; unmatched bases: 13. CDR3 length: 17 amino acids. Germline V CDR1 and CDR2: SEHNR, FQNEAQ (reference sequence). TCRdb's copy holds only in-frame clones and misses some; the assay was immunoSEQ multiplex PCR. The data show approximately 100,000 clones, 87% seen once. Concerning this clone: The target antigen is unknown.

Sequences were derived from peripheral blood, sampled 28 days after the second AZD1222 dose. The TCR sequence derives from an adult who received the AZD1222 COVID-19 vaccine. V usage is TRBV7-9 and J usage is TRBJ2-7; the match to TRBD1 covers 10 bases. The CDR3 DNA is TGTGCCAGCAGCGCCGGGGACAGGGGAATGATAGTCTACGAGCAGTACTTC. This codes for CASSAGDRGMIVYEQYF.